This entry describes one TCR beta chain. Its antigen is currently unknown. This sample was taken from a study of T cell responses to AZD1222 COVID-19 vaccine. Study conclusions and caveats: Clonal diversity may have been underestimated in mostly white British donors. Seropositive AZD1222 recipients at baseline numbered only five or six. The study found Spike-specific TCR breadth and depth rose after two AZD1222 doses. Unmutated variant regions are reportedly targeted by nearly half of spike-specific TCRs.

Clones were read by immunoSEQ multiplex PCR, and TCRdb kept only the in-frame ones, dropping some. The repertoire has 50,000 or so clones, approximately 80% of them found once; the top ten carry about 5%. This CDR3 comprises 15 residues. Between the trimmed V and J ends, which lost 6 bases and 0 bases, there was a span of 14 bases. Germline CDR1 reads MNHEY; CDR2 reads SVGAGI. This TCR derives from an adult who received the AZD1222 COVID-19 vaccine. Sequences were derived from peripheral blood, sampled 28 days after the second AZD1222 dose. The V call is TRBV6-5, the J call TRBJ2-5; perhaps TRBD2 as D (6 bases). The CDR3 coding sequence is TGTGCCAGCAGGTCTTCTAGCGCTAACCAAGAGACCCAGTACTTC. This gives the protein CASRSSSANQETQYF.